The entry below gives a single TCR beta chain sequence along with its context. As yet, its antigen is unknown. The source of the sample is a study of PD-1 blockade in classical Hodgkin lymphoma. Study-level results: Baseline diversity in complete responders resembled that of newly diagnosed patients.

Generated by immunoSEQ multiplex PCR, the TCRdb table keeps only in-frame clones and is missing some. The table has 100,000 or so clones, approximately 90% seen once; the top ten hold around 6.6%. This CDR3 region has 16 residues. The germline V and J ends were trimmed by 3 bases and 4 bases, with 20 bases remaining between them. CDR1 and CDR2 (germline): SGHRS, YFSETQ. No patient escaped relapse after autologous stem cell transplantation, and brentuximab vedotin exposure varied. Specimen: peripheral blood mononuclear cells (PBMCs), collected before the second cycle of nivolumab. This TCR came from a human donor with classical Hodgkin lymphoma. V and J are TRBV5-1 and TRBJ2-7; D could derive from TRBD1 or TRBD2 (7 bases each). The CDR3 bases are TGCGCCAGCAGCTGGCTCGGACAGGCGGGAGCATACGAGCAGTACTTC. It codes for CASSWLGQAGAYEQYF.